The entry below gives a single T cell receptor beta chain sequence along with its context. The antigen is not known. V dropped 4 bases and J dropped 6; count of bases not matched to a gene: 6. Germline V gene lookup returns CDR1 MNHEY and CDR2 SVGEGT. This CDR3 contains 14 residues. Using immunoSEQ multiplex PCR, the repertoire was profiled, and TCRdb retains in-frame clones only, with some absent. Among about 96,000 clones listed, almost 90% were seen once. This specimen comes from a study of T cell responses to AZD1222 COVID-19 vaccine. Study-level results: Spike-spanning, vaccine-associated CD4 TCRs were dominant at 160-218 and 743-854. A rise in Spike-specific TCR breadth and depth followed two AZD1222 doses.

The sequence derives from an adult in good health. Source: peripheral blood, taken on day 0 of AZD1222 vaccination. V usage is TRBV6-2 or TRBV6-3 and J usage is TRBJ2-7; the match to TRBD2 covers 10 bases. The CDR3 spells CASSSASGSFEQYF. The CDR3 DNA is TGTGCCAGCAGTTCAGCTAGCGGGAGCTTCGAGCAGTACTTC.